The 7 T cell receptor beta chains below come from one sample, sequenced in a study of shared clonotypes between healthy human individuals. Terminally differentiated effector memory CD45RA+ cells were excluded by CCR7 positive selection of CD45RO-negative cells. Profiled with immunoSEQ multiplex PCR; TCRdb holds only in-frame clones, not every one. The sample holds about 820,000 clones, about 91% seen once. Source material: naive CD8+ T cells sorted from blood. The receptor set was obtained from a man aged 25-45 years in good health.

The J gene is TRBJ2-1, the V gene TRBV27, with no clear D. The CDR3 is 15 amino acids. The germline V and J ends were trimmed by 3 bases and 7 bases, with 16 bases remaining between them. Germline V lookup: CDR1 MNHEY, CDR2 SMNVEV (reference sequence). This CDR3 reads CASSLPPGLRNEQFF. The CDR3 bases are TGTGCCAGCAGTTTGCCCCCCGGGCTCCGAAATGAGCAGTTCTTC.

This chain links TRBV25-1 with TRBJ2-1, with 9 bases fitting TRBD2. The CDR3 totals 15 residues. V lost 3 bases, J lost 8 bases, and 8 bases stayed unmatched. CDR1 and CDR2 (germline): MGHDK, SYGVNS. As DNA, the CDR3 is TGTGCCAGCAGTGATTTAGCGGGAGATTTTGATGAGCAGTTCTTC. This gives the protein CASSDLAGDFDEQFF.

The table lists this clone with a count of one. Distinct nucleotide sequences in the sample also encode this CDR3. V gene TRBV7-9 combines with J gene TRBJ2-2, with D perhaps matching TRBD2 (6 bases). This CDR3 is 14 amino acids long. In germline, CDR1 is SEHNR, CDR2 FQNEAQ (reference sequence). Trimming pared 6 bases from V and 4 bases from J, leaving 12 bases between. The CDR3 nucleotides are TGTGCCAGCAGTTCACCCGGGAGCACCGGGGAGCTGTTTTTT. Encoded protein: CASSSPGSTGELFF. The complete variable domain, with remaining parts taken from reference TRBV7-9 and TRBJ2-2, reads DTGVSQNPRHKITKRGQNVTFRCDPISEHNRLYWYRQTLGQGPEFLTYFQNEAQLEKSRLLSDRFSAERPKGSFSTLEIQRTEQGDSAMYLCASSSPGSTGELFFGEGSRLTVL.

The genes are TRBV23-1 and TRBJ2-7; 7 nucleotides agree with TRBD1. TRBV23-1 is sorted into the ORF group, with uncertain function. V shed 2 bases and J 6 bases; nucleotides not matched to a gene: 10. The CDR3 totals 15 residues. The CDR3 spells CASSQQGQDGSEQYF. In DNA, the CDR3 is TGCGCCAGCAGTCAACAAGGACAGGACGGATCCGAGCAGTACTTC.

The chain uses TRBV27 and TRBJ2-7; perhaps TRBD1 as D (6 bases). V was pared by 7 bases and J by 3 bases, with 19 bases between. Germline-derived CDR1 and CDR2 are MNHEY and SMNVEV (reference sequence). The CDR3 loop spans 15 amino acids. As DNA, the CDR3 is TGTGCCAGCAAAACCCTGGACAGTTCTTACTACGAGCAGTACTTC. Amino acids: CASKTLDSSYYEQYF.

The chain recombines TRBV29-1 with TRBJ2-5; D gene uncertain. V lost 1 base and J lost 1, with 13 bases in between. In germline, CDR1 is SQVTM, CDR2 ANQGSEA. The CDR3 is 15 amino acids. The CDR3 sequence is CSVEVVGSFQETQYF. The CDR3 region has the DNA TGCAGCGTTGAAGTGGTAGGGTCTTTCCAAGAGACCCAGTACTTC.

This chain connects TRBV9 to TRBJ2-2; D gene ambiguous. Trimming left V 0 bases short and J 1 base short, with 7 bases between. The length of the CDR3 is 15 residues. Per the germline V gene, CDR1 is SGDLS and CDR2 is YYNGEE. The CDR3: CASSVGQENTGELFF. The DNA of the CDR3 is TGTGCCAGCAGCGTAGGCCAGGAGAACACCGGGGAGCTGTTTTTT. Complete variable domain (other parts from reference TRBV9 and TRBJ2-2): DSGVTQTPKHLITATGQRVTLRCSPRSGDLSVYWYQQSLDQGLQFLIQYYNGEERAKGNILERFSAQQFPDLHSELNLSSLELGDSALYFCASSVGQENTGELFFGEGSRLTVL.